This TCR beta chain was identified in a study of OX40 agonist ivuxolimab in advanced cancers. Study information: Patients enrolled in dose escalation were diagnosed with hepatocellular carcinoma, melanoma, renal cell or head and neck cancer.

The table came from immunoSEQ multiplex PCR; TCRdb's copy has only in-frame clones and leaves some out. The profile shows 55,000 to 80,000 clones, 86% of them singletons. Systemic immunosuppression or a history of autoimmune disease excluded patients. CDR1 is LNHNV and CDR2 is YYDKDF in the germline V gene (reference sequence). V shed 0 bases, J shed 5 bases, and the junction held 8 bases outside the gene matches. The CDR3 totals 17 residues. The sequences come from CD4+ or CD8+ T cells sorted from blood, collected in a trial of the OX40 agonist ivuxolimab. This receptor was identified in an adult with an advanced solid tumor such as melanoma, head and neck, liver or kidney cancer. The chain links TRBV15 to TRBJ2-3; 10 positions agree with TRBD2. CDR3: CATSRDQAGGPVDTQYF. Written as DNA, the CDR3 is TGTGCCACCAGCAGAGATCAAGCGGGAGGGCCTGTAGATACGCAGTATTTT.